This entry is about one TCR beta chain. The method was immunoSEQ multiplex PCR; TCRdb's version includes in-frame clones alone and lacks a portion of them. The profile shows 200,000 to 250,000 clones, about four fifths of them singletons. This record belongs to a study of blood T cell repertoires in COVID-19. Turning to the study itself: The United States, Italy and Spain were the sources of the acute and convalescent COVID-19 samples.

In assigning cohorts, the study relied on participant-reported clinical history. The germline V gene encodes CDR1 MGHDK and CDR2 SYGVNS. This CDR3 contains 14 residues. The V and J ends lost 6 bases and 8 bases respectively, with 16 bases between them. V usage is TRBV25-1 and J usage is TRBJ1-4; no clear D gene. The receptor was isolated from a woman aged 55-75 years who had recovered from COVID-19. Sequencing was performed on PBMCs or T cells enriched from blood (not recorded which). The CDR3 loop reads CASRPHGVDEKLFF. DNA of the CDR3: TGTGCCAGCAGACCCCACGGGGTTGACGAAAAACTGTTTTTT.